This T cell receptor beta chain was profiled in a study of tumor-infiltrating lymphocytes in glioblastoma multiforme. Overall study results and limits: Only one glioblastoma patient had TCR and mutation analysis.

To note about this clonotype: Its specificity is not known. The CDR3 carries no conserved terminal phenylalanine or tryptophan, so it likely arises from a read error.

The V gene end was trimmed by 4 bases and the J gene end by 7 bases; junction bases not matched to a gene: 12. The CDR3 contains 16 residues. The germline V gene encodes CDR1 DFQATT and CDR2 SNEGSKA (reference sequence). TCR beta libraries were built from RNA through three nested multiplex PCR rounds using modified ARM-PCR. A C-beta primer primed TCRB cDNA from approximately 0.5 ug RNA. TCRdb reprocessed the multiplex PCR reads via MiXCR and lists one record per CDR3 protein. The sample lists 13,000 or so distinct CDR3 sequences, 66% occurring once. Sequencing was done on a sample of brain tumor tissue. The clonotype comes from a male donor with glioblastoma. V usage is TRBV20-1 and J usage is TRBJ2-1, with TRBD2 matching over 11 bases. The CDR3: CSATRPGLAEMNEQFL. The DNA of the CDR3 is TGCAGTGCTACTCGACCGGGACTAGCGGAAATGAATGAGCAGTTCTTA.